This TCR beta chain came from a study of OX40 agonist ivuxolimab in advanced cancers. Germline assignment: CDR1 SEHNR and CDR2 FQNEAQ (reference sequence). This CDR3 region has 16 residues. V lost 5 bases, J lost 3 bases, and 10 bases stayed unmatched. Assay used: immunoSEQ multiplex PCR; TCRdb lists only in-frame clones, some missing. The sample contains roughly 70,000 clones, under 90% of which appear only once. The receptor's source is an adult with an advanced solid tumor such as melanoma, head and neck, liver or kidney cancer. The rearrangement uses TRBV7-9 and TRBJ1-3; TRBD1 agrees at 7 bases. The sample in question was CD4+ or CD8+ T cells sorted from blood, obtained in a trial of the OX40 agonist ivuxolimab. CDR3 sequence (DNA): TGTGCCAGCAGCCCGACAGGGCTCCGGGGTGGAAACACCATATATTTT. It specifies CASSPTGLRGGNTIYF.